This is a list of T cell receptor beta chains from one sample in a study of radiation and T cells in renal cell carcinoma. The repertoire was sequenced with immunoSEQ multiplex PCR; TCRdb's copy has only in-frame clones and lacks some. The repertoire holds 40,000 to 60,000 clones, with 75% to 90% as singletons. The source material was blood, sampled from a patient whose treatment included radiotherapy and nephrectomy. The receptors come from a woman aged 65 to 85 with renal cell carcinoma. The conserved cysteine and the conserved F or W are not part of the CDR3 here.

cdr3_length	j_call	v_call	cdr3_aa
14	TRBJ2-1	TRBV25-1	ASSAVAGVSYNEQF
11	TRBJ2-3	TRBV15	ATSSGGPDTQY
12	TRBJ2-1	TRBV6-1	ASSGWDRNNEQF
15	TRBJ2-7	TRBV5-1	ASSWGEVVGVSYEQY
10	TRBJ2-7	TRBV6-6	ASSPGAYEQY
10	TRBJ2-5	TRBV5-1	ASSFSQETQY
13	TRBJ2-2	TRBV7-2	ASSLFYQGTGELF
15	TRBJ1-2	TRBV28	ASSLGGQAASTGGYT
14	TRBJ1-5	TRBV18	ASSPTLGTHNQPQH
14	TRBJ1-1	TRBV27	ASSLSGTGMNTEAF
13	TRBJ2-3	TRBV5-1	ASIAGGPGADTQY
10	TRBJ1-2	TRBV25-1	AAGTGLYGYT
12	TRBJ2-1	TRBV19	ASSGMSSYNEQF
12	TRBJ1-1	TRBV18	ASSTGTENTEAF
14	TRBJ2-7	TRBV4-1	ASSPSGLAGVYEQY
9	TRBJ2-1	TRBV7-9	ASSHGTGDF
13	TRBJ2-2	TRBV4-2	ASSLRQENTGELF
10	TRBJ2-7	TRBV7-9	ASSPTGYEQY
13	TRBJ2-3	TRBV6-1	ASSQSTPQANTQY